This record covers a single T cell receptor beta chain. This sample was taken from a study of blood T cell repertoires in COVID-19. Study information: Samples came from the United States, Italy and Spain, spanning acute and convalescent COVID-19.

Clones were sequenced by immunoSEQ multiplex PCR, and TCRdb holds only the in-frame ones, with some missing. The repertoire holds tens of thousands of clones, with around 87% as singletons. V shed 5 bases and J shed 7 bases, with 17 bases lying between them. Germline CDR1 SGHTA, CDR2 FQGNSA. CDR3 length: 14 residues. All enrollees were roughly 18 to 89 years old and from 25 or so US areas. Cohorts were determined from participant-reported clinical history. Before being deemed recovered, Cohort 3 donors had two negative PCRs, clearance, or symptom resolution. Sequenced: PBMCs or T cells enriched from blood (not recorded which). The rearrangement uses TRBV7-2 and TRBJ1-2, with a tentative D call TRBD1 (5 bases). This sequence originates from a woman aged 45-59 years who had recovered from COVID-19. CDR3: CASSQNQGVGGYTF. The CDR3 coding sequence is TGTGCCAGCAGCCAAAATCAGGGTGTGGGTGGCTACACCTTC.